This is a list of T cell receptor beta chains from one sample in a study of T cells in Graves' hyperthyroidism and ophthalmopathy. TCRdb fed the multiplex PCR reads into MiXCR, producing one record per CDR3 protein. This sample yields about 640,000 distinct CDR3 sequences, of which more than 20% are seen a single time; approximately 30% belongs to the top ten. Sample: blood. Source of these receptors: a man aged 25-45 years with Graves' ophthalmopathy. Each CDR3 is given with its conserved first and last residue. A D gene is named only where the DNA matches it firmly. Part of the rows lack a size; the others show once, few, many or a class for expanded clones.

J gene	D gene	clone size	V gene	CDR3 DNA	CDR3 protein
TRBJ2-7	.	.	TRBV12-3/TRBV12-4	TGTGCCAGCAGTTTTTTCCCAGAATCGATTACCTACGAGCAGTACTTC	CASSFFPESITYEQYF
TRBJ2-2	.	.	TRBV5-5	TGTGCCAGCAGCTTGAATAGCCGGCAGGGAAACACCGGGGAGCTGTTTTTT	CASSLNSRQGNTGELFF
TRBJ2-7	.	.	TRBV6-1	TGTGCCAGCAGGGAGGGGCTTTTGAGCTCCTACGAGCAGTACTTC	CASREGLLSSYEQYF
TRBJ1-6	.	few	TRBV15	TGTGCCACCAGCAGAGATCCCGGCAGCCTATTTAGCTCCTATAATTCACCCCTCCACTTT	CATSRDPGSLFSSYNSPLHF
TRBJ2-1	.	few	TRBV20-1	TGCAGTGCTAGAGAAGCGGACCCCTCCTACAATGAGCAGTTCTTC	CSAREADPSYNEQFF
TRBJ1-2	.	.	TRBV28	TGTGCCAGCAGTTCCCCCTTAGGACCTCGGGGAGGCTACACCTTC	CASSSPLGPRGGYTF
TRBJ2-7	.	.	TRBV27	TGTGCCAGCAGTACGGACTTTTCCCCCTACGAGCAGTACTTC	CASSTDFSPYEQYF
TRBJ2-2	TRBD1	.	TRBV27	TGTGCCAGCAGTCCCCGGGACAGCAAAAGCACCGGGGAGCTGTTTTTT	CASSPRDSKSTGELFF
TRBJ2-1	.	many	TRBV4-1	TGCGCCAGCAGCCAAGTTTCTAGTAGTGGCAATGAGCAGTTCTTC	CASSQVSSSGNEQFF
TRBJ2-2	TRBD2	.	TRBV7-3	TGTGCCAGCAGCCCCCCCCCCCCCCGAGCGGGAGCGGTCACCGGGGAGCTGTTTTTT	CASSPPPPRAGAVTGELFF
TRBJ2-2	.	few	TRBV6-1	TGTGCCAGCAGTGAAGTCGGCAGGGAAGAGCTGTTTTTT	CASSEVGREELFF
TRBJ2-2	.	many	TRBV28	TGTGCCAGCTGTAAGGTGAACACCGGGGAGCTGTTTTTT	CASCKVNTGELFF
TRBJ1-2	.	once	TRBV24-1	TGTGCCACCAGTGATGAGGACAGTTGGGGCTACACCTTC	CATSDEDSWGYTF
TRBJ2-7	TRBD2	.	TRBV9	TGTGCCAGCAGCGTAGCTCTTAGCGGGCCAACCTACGAGCAGTACTTC	CASSVALSGPTYEQYF
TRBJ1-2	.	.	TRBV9	TGTGCCAGCGGCGCTAACTATGGCTACACCTTC	CASGANYGYTF
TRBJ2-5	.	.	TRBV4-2	TGTGCCAGCAGCCAAGAGTGGCAGTTGTACCAAGAGACCCAGTACTTC	CASSQEWQLYQETQYF
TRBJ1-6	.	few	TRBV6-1	TGTGCCAGCAACGCGGACGTAAATTCACCCCTCCACTTT	CASNADVNSPLHF
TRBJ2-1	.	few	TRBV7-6	TGTGCCAGCAGCTTAGGGACTCGAACCCTTTACAATGAGCAGTTCTTC	CASSLGTRTLYNEQFF
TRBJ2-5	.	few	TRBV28	TGTGCCAGCAGTTTAAGTGCTCGGGTAGGCCAGTACTTC	CASSLSARVGQYF
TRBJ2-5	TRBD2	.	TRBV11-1	TGTGCCAGCAGCTGGGGACTAGCGGGAGAAAACCAAGAGACCCAGTACTTC	CASSWGLAGENQETQYF
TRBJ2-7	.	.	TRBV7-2	TGTGCCAGCAGCTTATGGGGCAAGCCCTACGAGCAGTACTTC	CASSLWGKPYEQYF
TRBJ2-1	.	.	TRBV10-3	TGTGCCATCCGGCGATGGCAGTTCTTC	CAIRRWQFF
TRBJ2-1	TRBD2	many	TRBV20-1	TGCAGTGCTACGCCCGGGACTAGCGGATACAATGAGCAGTTCTTC	CSATPGTSGYNEQFF
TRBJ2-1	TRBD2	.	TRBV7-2	TGTGCCAGCAGCTCTCCAGTAGCGGGAGTGACTACATCCTACAATGAGCAGTTCTTC	CASSSPVAGVTTSYNEQFF
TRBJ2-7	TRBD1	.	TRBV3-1	TGTGCCAGCAGCCAAGATCCTATGACAGGGCGGTACTTC	CASSQDPMTGRYF
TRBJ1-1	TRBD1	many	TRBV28	TGTGCCAGCTCAACAGGGGGCACTGAAGCTTTCTTT	CASSTGGTEAFF
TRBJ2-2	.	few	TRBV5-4	TGTGCCAGCAGCTTGGGGATGGCCAGGGGAGGTTCCGGGGAGCTGTTTTTT	CASSLGMARGGSGELFF
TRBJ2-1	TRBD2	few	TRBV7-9	TGTGCCAGCAGCCCCAGGGACTACAGCTCCTACAATGAGCAGTTCTTC	CASSPRDYSSYNEQFF
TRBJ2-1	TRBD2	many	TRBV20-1	TGCAGTGTTATGACTAGCGGGAGGGGGAATGAGCAGTTCTTC	CSVMTSGRGNEQFF
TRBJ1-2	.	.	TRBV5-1	TGCGCCAGCAGCTTGGCCGGGCAGGGCGACTATGGCTACACCTTC	CASSLAGQGDYGYTF
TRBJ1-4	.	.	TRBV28	TGTGCCAGCAACCTACAGAGCCTCTCTAATGAAAAACTGTTTTTT	CASNLQSLSNEKLFF
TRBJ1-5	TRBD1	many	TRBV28	TGTGCCAGCAGTTCTGGACAGGGGCGGAATCAGCCCCAGCATTTT	CASSSGQGRNQPQHF
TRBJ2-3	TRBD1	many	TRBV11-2	TGTGCCAGCAGCTTAGGGGACAGGGGGCGTGCAGATACGCAGTATTTT	CASSLGDRGRADTQYF
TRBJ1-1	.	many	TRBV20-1	TGCAGTACCCCACCGAACACTGAAGCTTTCTTT	CSTPPNTEAFF
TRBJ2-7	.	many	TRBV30	TGTGCCTGGAGTGTACAAGGAGGGGGCGAGCAGTACTTC	CAWSVQGGGEQYF
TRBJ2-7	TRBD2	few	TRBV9	TGTGCCAGCAGCTTGGGACTAGCCCACGAGCAGTACTTC	CASSLGLAHEQYF
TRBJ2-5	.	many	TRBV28	TGTGCCAGCACCCTACAGGGAGGTAAAGAGACCCAGTACTTC	CASTLQGGKETQYF
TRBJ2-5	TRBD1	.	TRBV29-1	TGCAGCGTTGAAGGGACCCAGGGGGCTATAAGGGAGACCCAGTACTTC	CSVEGTQGAIRETQYF
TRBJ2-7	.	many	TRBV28	TGTGCCAGCAGTTTCCGGACGGAGAGGGTCGGCACCTACGAGCAGTACTTC	CASSFRTERVGTYEQYF
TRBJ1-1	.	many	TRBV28	TGTGCCAGCTTTACGGAGAACACTGAAGCTTTCTTT	CASFTENTEAFF
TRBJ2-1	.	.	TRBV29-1	TGCAGCGTTGAGGAGGAGTACAATGAGCAGTTCTTC	CSVEEEYNEQFF
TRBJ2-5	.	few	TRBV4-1	TGCGCCAGCAGCCACCGGGACCAAGAGACCCAGTACTTC	CASSHRDQETQYF
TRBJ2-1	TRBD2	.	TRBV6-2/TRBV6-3	TGTGCCAGCAGTTGGGGACTAGCGAGTAACAATGAGCAGTTCTTC	CASSWGLASNNEQFF
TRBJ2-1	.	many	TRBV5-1	TGCGCCAGCAGCTTACTTAGCGGCTATGAGCAGTTCTTC	CASSLLSGYEQFF
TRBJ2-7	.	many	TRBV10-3	TGTGCCATCAGTGAGTCGAGTTACGAGCAGTACTTC	CAISESSYEQYF
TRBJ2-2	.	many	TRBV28	TGTGCCAGCACTACTGTGCAGCTGAACACCGGGGAGCTGTTTTTT	CASTTVQLNTGELFF
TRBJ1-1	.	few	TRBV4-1	TGCGCCAGCAGCACGGACGTCATGAACACTGAAGCTTTCTTT	CASSTDVMNTEAFF
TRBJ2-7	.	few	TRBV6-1	TGTGCCACCGGGGGCCAGTCCTACGAGCAGTACTTC	CATGGQSYEQYF
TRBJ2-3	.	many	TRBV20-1	TGCAGTGCTAGAGATCTTTTAACCCTAGAGGGGATGTTCACAGATACGCAGTATTTT	CSARDLLTLEGMFTDTQYF
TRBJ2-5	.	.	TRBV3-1	TGTGCCAGCAGCCAAGAGCCGGGAGCGCCCGAGACCCAGTACTTC	CASSQEPGAPETQYF
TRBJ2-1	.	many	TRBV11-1	TGTGCCAGCAGTTACCGCAAGGGGACAAATTACAATGAGCAGTTCTTC	CASSYRKGTNYNEQFF
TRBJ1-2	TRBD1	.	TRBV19	TGTGCCAGTAGTTCCCCTAACAGGGGGCTCGGATATGGCTACACCTTC	CASSSPNRGLGYGYTF
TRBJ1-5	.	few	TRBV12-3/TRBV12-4	TGTGCCAGCTTGCTAGGGGTCAATCAGCCCCAGCATTTT	CASLLGVNQPQHF